These T cell receptor beta chains were read from a single sample in a study of CD8+CD57+ T cells in acquired aplastic anemia. One entry per CDR3 protein, called by TCRdb with MiXCR from the reads. The sample contains about 150,000 distinct CDR3 sequences, around half of which appear only once. Sequencing was carried out using sorted CD4+, CD8+, or CD8+CD57+ T cells (not recorded which) from PBMCs. These receptors were taken from a human donor with aplastic anemia. Both conserved end residues are part of each CDR3. A D gene is named only where the DNA matches it firmly. Clone size is shown for a subset of rows, as once, few, many or a class of expanded clone.

DNA: TGTGCCAGCAGCGGACAGGGGGGGTCCAAATACGAGCAGTACTTC
CDR3: CASSGQGGSKYEQYF
D: TRBD1
size: many
V: TRBV7-9
J: TRBJ2-7

DNA: TGTGCCAGTAGTATAAGTGAGGGACAGGTCTCCTACGAGCAGTACTTC
CDR3: CASSISEGQVSYEQYF
D: TRBD1
size: .
V: TRBV19
J: TRBJ2-7

DNA: TGTGCCAGCAGCCCAACTGGACAGACCTACGAGCAGTACTTC
CDR3: CASSPTGQTYEQYF
D: .
size: many
V: TRBV5-6
J: TRBJ2-7

DNA: TGTGCCAGCAGCTTAGTCGGAGGCCCCTACGAGCAGTACTTC
CDR3: CASSLVGGPYEQYF
D: .
size: many
V: TRBV7-9
J: TRBJ2-7

DNA: TGTGCCACCGCCCTCACCCTCAGGCCCCCAGAGTCGGGTGGCTACACCTTC
CDR3: CATALTLRPPESGGYTF
D: .
size: once
V: TRBV15
J: TRBJ1-2

DNA: TGTGCCAGTAGTATGAGCAGCAATGGGTACAATGAGCAGTTCTTC
CDR3: CASSMSSNGYNEQFF
D: .
size: many
V: TRBV19
J: TRBJ2-1

DNA: TGTGCCAGCAGCCCACGTCGGGGGGTTGAGCAGTACTTC
CDR3: CASSPRRGVEQYF
D: TRBD2
size: .
V: TRBV7-6
J: TRBJ2-7

DNA: TGTGCCAGCAAGGGACAGGCGTTGAGTGACACTGAAGCTTTCTTT
CDR3: CASKGQALSDTEAFF
D: TRBD1
size: .
V: TRBV2
J: TRBJ1-1

DNA: TGTGCCAGCAGCTTAAGTTCCTACGAGCAGTACTTC
CDR3: CASSLSSYEQYF
D: .
size: many
V: TRBV7-9
J: TRBJ2-7

DNA: TGCGCCAGCAGTGACCCGTTCACTGAAGCTTTCTTT
CDR3: CASSDPFTEAFF
D: .
size: few
V: TRBV10-1
J: TRBJ1-1

DNA: TGTGCCAGCAGTGAACGGCGGACAGGGTACCAAGAGACCCAGTACTTC
CDR3: CASSERRTGYQETQYF
D: TRBD1
size: .
V: TRBV2
J: TRBJ2-5

DNA: TGTGCCAGCAGCTTTAAGGCCGGCTATGGCTACACCTTC
CDR3: CASSFKAGYGYTF
D: .
size: .
V: TRBV7-3
J: TRBJ1-2

DNA: TGTGCCAGCAGCCCCCCGCTGTATTTT
CDR3: CASSPPLYF
D: .
size: .
V: TRBV7-2
J: TRBJ2-3

DNA: TGTGCCAGTAGTATCGGAAGGCTTTATCGATTT
CDR3: CASSIGRLYRF
D: .
size: .
V: TRBV19
J: TRBJ1-1

DNA: TGTGCCAGCCTGGCTAGCACAGATACGCAGTATTTT
CDR3: CASLASTDTQYF
D: .
size: many
V: TRBV2
J: TRBJ2-3

DNA: TGTGCCACCAGCAGAGGCGTAACCGGGGAGCTGTTTTTT
CDR3: CATSRGVTGELFF
D: .
size: few
V: TRBV15
J: TRBJ2-2

DNA: TGTGCCAGCAGGGGGTCGTGGGAGACCCAGTACTTC
CDR3: CASRGSWETQYF
D: .
size: .
V: TRBV6-2/TRBV6-3
J: TRBJ2-5

DNA: TGTGCCAGCTCAGACTTGAACACTGAAGCTTTCTTT
CDR3: CASSDLNTEAFF
D: .
size: .
V: TRBV18
J: TRBJ1-1

DNA: TGCAGCGTTGCCAGGGGGGGCGATCAGCCCCAGCATTTT
CDR3: CSVARGGDQPQHF
D: TRBD1
size: .
V: TRBV29-1
J: TRBJ1-5

DNA: TGTGCCAGCAGCTTACTGGACAGGGCGAACGCTGAAGCTTTCTTT
CDR3: CASSLLDRANAEAFF
D: TRBD1
size: .
V: TRBV5-6
J: TRBJ1-1

DNA: TGTGCCAGCGCGGCTCCGGTTGAAAAACTGTTTTTT
CDR3: CASAAPVEKLFF
D: .
size: many
V: TRBV2
J: TRBJ1-4

DNA: TGTGCCAGCAGTGAGGGGGCGGGTAATGAAAAACTGTTTTTT
CDR3: CASSEGAGNEKLFF
D: .
size: many
V: TRBV2
J: TRBJ1-4

DNA: TGTGCCAGCAGCTCCCAAACAACTAGCGGGCGGTCCTACGAGCAGTACTTC
CDR3: CASSSQTTSGRSYEQYF
D: TRBD2
size: .
V: TRBV11-2
J: TRBJ2-7

DNA: TGTGCCAGCGGGGAGGGGGCGCGAGTCGCTGAAGCTTTCTTT
CDR3: CASGEGARVAEAFF
D: TRBD1
size: .
V: TRBV7-3
J: TRBJ1-1

DNA: TGTGCCAGTAGAACTAGCGGGGACACCGGGGAGCTGTTTTTT
CDR3: CASRTSGDTGELFF
D: TRBD2
size: .
V: TRBV19
J: TRBJ2-2

DNA: TGTGCCACCAGTGCCGAAAGCTGGGGGCAGGGCACCGCCTACGAGCAGTACTTC
CDR3: CATSAESWGQGTAYEQYF
D: .
size: .
V: TRBV24-1
J: TRBJ2-7

DNA: TGTGCCACCAGCAGAGATCTGGGGCAGGGCTGGGCCCAGCATTTT
CDR3: CATSRDLGQGWAQHF
D: .
size: many
V: TRBV15
J: TRBJ1-5

DNA: TGTGCCACCAGTGATTTCACAGCCAGAGGCTACGAGCAGTACTTC
CDR3: CATSDFTARGYEQYF
D: .
size: many
V: TRBV24-1
J: TRBJ2-7

DNA: TGTGCCAGCTCACCACGAGCCACTGAAGCTTTCTTT
CDR3: CASSPRATEAFF
D: .
size: many
V: TRBV18
J: TRBJ1-1

DNA: TGCAGTGCTTCCGGGACGGGATTTTACGAGCAGTACTTC
CDR3: CSASGTGFYEQYF
D: .
size: many
V: TRBV20-1
J: TRBJ2-7

DNA: TGTGCCACCAGCACCTCATTGGGGAAGCAGGGGGCGGGGAACTATGGCTACACCTTC
CDR3: CATSTSLGKQGAGNYGYTF
D: TRBD1
size: .
V: TRBV15
J: TRBJ1-2

DNA: TGTGCCCCTCCTTACGGACTAGCGGGGGGGGCGAACACCGGGGAGCTGTTTTTT
CDR3: CAPPYGLAGGANTGELFF
D: TRBD2
size: many
V: TRBV7-9
J: TRBJ2-2

DNA: TGTGCCAGCAGCTTAGCCGTTGACTATGGCTACACCTTC
CDR3: CASSLAVDYGYTF
D: .
size: .
V: TRBV7-6
J: TRBJ1-2

DNA: TGTGCCAGCAGCATCCTCCGGGACAGAAATTCACCCCTCCACTTT
CDR3: CASSILRDRNSPLHF
D: TRBD1
size: .
V: TRBV7-2
J: TRBJ1-6

DNA: TGTGCCACCCAAGACACTCAAGAGACCCAGTACTTC
CDR3: CATQDTQETQYF
D: .
size: .
V: TRBV10-3
J: TRBJ2-5

DNA: TGCGCCAGCAGCTCAACACAGGGGCTTAACACTGAAGCTTTCTTT
CDR3: CASSSTQGLNTEAFF
D: TRBD1
size: many
V: TRBV4-1
J: TRBJ1-1

DNA: TGTGCCAGCAGCGTAAACAGGGGGCCCTCACCCCTCCACTTT
CDR3: CASSVNRGPSPLHF
D: TRBD1
size: .
V: TRBV11-1
J: TRBJ1-6

DNA: TGTGCCACCAGTGAGACAGGGTTCGATGAGCAGTTCTTC
CDR3: CATSETGFDEQFF
D: TRBD1
size: .
V: TRBV24-1
J: TRBJ2-1

DNA: TGTGCCAGCAGCTCAGGGACTGTAAGGAACAGCCACAATGCCCCTGGGTTCTTC
CDR3: CASSSGTVRNSHNAPGFF
D: .
size: many
V: TRBV7-1
J: TRBJ2-1

DNA: TGTGCCAGCAGCCGTCGGCGGGACAGGGATAATGAGCAGTTCTTC
CDR3: CASSRRRDRDNEQFF
D: TRBD1
size: many
V: TRBV7-7
J: TRBJ2-1

DNA: TGTGCCAGCAGCCCGTGGACCATGAACACTGAAGCTTTCTTT
CDR3: CASSPWTMNTEAFF
D: .
size: .
V: TRBV27
J: TRBJ1-1

DNA: TGTGCCAGCAGCCCGACCGGGACCCAGCACAATGAGCAGTTCTTC
CDR3: CASSPTGTQHNEQFF
D: .
size: .
V: TRBV7-8
J: TRBJ2-1

DNA: TGTGCCAGCAGCCCCTTCTCGACAGGGATCTATGGCTACACCTTC
CDR3: CASSPFSTGIYGYTF
D: TRBD1
size: many
V: TRBV3-1
J: TRBJ1-2

DNA: TGTGCCAGCAGCCCCCAGGGGGGCGGGACCCAGTACTTC
CDR3: CASSPQGGGTQYF
D: .
size: .
V: TRBV25-1
J: TRBJ2-5

DNA: TGCGCCAGCAGCTTGAGGGGGGGTGCCACTGAAGCTTTCTTT
CDR3: CASSLRGGATEAFF
D: .
size: many
V: TRBV5-1
J: TRBJ1-1

DNA: TGTGCCAGCAGACGAGCGGACGAGCAGTACTTC
CDR3: CASRRADEQYF
D: .
size: .
V: TRBV7-9
J: TRBJ2-7

DNA: TGTGCCAGCAGCAATTACGGCGGACAGGGGATTGAAGCTTTCTTT
CDR3: CASSNYGGQGIEAFF
D: TRBD1
size: .
V: TRBV7-9
J: TRBJ1-1

DNA: TGTGCCAGTTGTGGGACGGGAAATTCACCCCTCCACTTT
CDR3: CASCGTGNSPLHF
D: .
size: few
V: TRBV7-9
J: TRBJ1-6

DNA: TGTGCCACCGATCGCTCCTGCACAGATACGCAGTATTTT
CDR3: CATDRSCTDTQYF
D: .
size: .
V: TRBV25-1
J: TRBJ2-3

DNA: TGCAGCCTGTCCGGGGACAGAAGCACAGATACGCAGTATTTT
CDR3: CSLSGDRSTDTQYF
D: TRBD1
size: .
V: TRBV29-1
J: TRBJ2-3

DNA: TGTGCCATCAGTGGTGGGGGGGAGACCCAGTACTTC
CDR3: CAISGGGETQYF
D: .
size: few
V: TRBV10-3
J: TRBJ2-5

DNA: TGCAGTGCTCCGGGACAGTCCTACGAGCAGTACTTC
CDR3: CSAPGQSYEQYF
D: TRBD1
size: .
V: TRBV20-1
J: TRBJ2-7

DNA: TGTGCCAGCAGTACTCGGAGTGAGCAGTTCTTC
CDR3: CASSTRSEQFF
D: .
size: many
V: TRBV6-5
J: TRBJ2-1

DNA: TGTGCCAGTAGTATGACTAGCGGGGGGAACTACGAGCAGTACTTC
CDR3: CASSMTSGGNYEQYF
D: TRBD2
size: .
V: TRBV19
J: TRBJ2-7

DNA: TGCAGTGCTAGCTTACTCACAGGGGGCTATGAGCAGTTCTTC
CDR3: CSASLLTGGYEQFF
D: TRBD1
size: many
V: TRBV20-1
J: TRBJ2-1

DNA: TGTGCCACCAGCAGAGTAGCGGGAGGGACGGGCGAGCAGTACTTC
CDR3: CATSRVAGGTGEQYF
D: TRBD2
size: .
V: TRBV15
J: TRBJ2-7

DNA: TGTGCCAGCAGCTACGCTTCCTTGGGGGATGAGCAGTTCTTC
CDR3: CASSYASLGDEQFF
D: .
size: many
V: TRBV7-9
J: TRBJ2-1

DNA: TGTGCCAGTAAGAACTCGTTGTACTGGAACACTGAAGCTTTCTTT
CDR3: CASKNSLYWNTEAFF
D: .
size: many
V: TRBV19
J: TRBJ1-1